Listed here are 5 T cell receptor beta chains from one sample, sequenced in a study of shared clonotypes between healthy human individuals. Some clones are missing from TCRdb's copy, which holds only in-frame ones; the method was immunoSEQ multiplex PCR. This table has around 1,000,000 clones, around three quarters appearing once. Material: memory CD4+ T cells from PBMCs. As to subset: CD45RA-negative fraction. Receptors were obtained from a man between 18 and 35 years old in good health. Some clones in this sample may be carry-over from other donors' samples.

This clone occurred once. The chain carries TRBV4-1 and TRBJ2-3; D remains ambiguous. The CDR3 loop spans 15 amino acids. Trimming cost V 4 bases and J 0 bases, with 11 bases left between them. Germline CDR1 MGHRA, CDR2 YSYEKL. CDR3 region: CASSLLAASTDTQYF. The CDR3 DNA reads TGCGCCAGCAGCCTCCTGGCAGCTAGCACAGATACGCAGTATTTT.

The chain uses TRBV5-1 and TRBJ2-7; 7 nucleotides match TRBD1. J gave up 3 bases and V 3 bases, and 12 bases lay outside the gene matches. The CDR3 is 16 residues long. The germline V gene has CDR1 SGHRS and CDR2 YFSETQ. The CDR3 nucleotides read TGCGCCAGCAGCTCGACGGGACAGCCTACCCACTACGAGCAGTACTTC. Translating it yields CASSSTGQPTHYEQYF.

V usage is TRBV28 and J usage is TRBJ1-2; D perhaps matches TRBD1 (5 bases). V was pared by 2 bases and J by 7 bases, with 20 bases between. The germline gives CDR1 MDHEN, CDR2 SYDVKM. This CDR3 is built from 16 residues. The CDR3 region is CASSLGSPGTIRGYTF. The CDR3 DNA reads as TGTGCCAGCAGTTTAGGTTCCCCCGGGACCATTCGTGGCTACACCTTC.

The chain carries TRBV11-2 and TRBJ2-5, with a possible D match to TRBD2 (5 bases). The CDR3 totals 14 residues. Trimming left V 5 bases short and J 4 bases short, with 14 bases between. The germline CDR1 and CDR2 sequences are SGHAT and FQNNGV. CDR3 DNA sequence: TGTGCCAGCAGCCAAACGGGGTCCCCAGAGACCCAGTACTTC. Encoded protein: CASSQTGSPETQYF.

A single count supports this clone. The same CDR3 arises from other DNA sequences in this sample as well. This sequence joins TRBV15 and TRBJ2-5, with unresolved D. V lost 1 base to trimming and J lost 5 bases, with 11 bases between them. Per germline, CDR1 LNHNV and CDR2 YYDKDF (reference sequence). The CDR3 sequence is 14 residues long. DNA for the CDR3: TGTGCCACCAGCAGAGGAGGAGACGATGAGACCCAGTACTTC. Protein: CATSRGGDDETQYF.